The 31 T cell receptor beta chains below all came from one sample that was sequenced in a study of blood T cell repertoires in COVID-19. The data were produced by immunoSEQ multiplex PCR, yet TCRdb's version contains in-frame clones alone and is incomplete. The data show 20,000 to 30,000 clones, 75% to 90% seen once. Material for sequencing was peripheral blood. These receptors were obtained from a human donor in a cohort sampled during active COVID-19.

V usage is TRBV19 and J usage is TRBJ1-2; D remains ambiguous. The CDR3 covers 12 residues. Trimming pared 5 bases from V and 7 bases from J, leaving 11 bases between. The germline V gene encodes CDR1 LNHDA and CDR2 SQIVND (reference sequence). CDR3 sequence (DNA): TGTGCCAGTAGTTTTGAGGAAGGTGGCTACACCTTC. Translating gives CASSFEEGGYTF.

This chain uses TRBV5-1 with TRBJ1-5; D is perhaps TRBD1 (5 bases). This CDR3 spans 16 amino acids. V was trimmed by 0 bases and J by 3 bases, leaving 13 bases between them. The V gene's germline CDR1 is SGHRS and CDR2 YFSETQ. This chain's CDR3 is CASSLGRGHFNQPQHF. Written as DNA, the CDR3 is TGCGCCAGCAGCTTGGGGCGGGGCCACTTCAATCAGCCCCAGCATTTT.

This chain connects TRBV7-9 to TRBJ2-1, with 7 positions matching TRBD2. There are 15 residues in the CDR3. Germline CDR1 reads SEHNR; CDR2 reads FQNEAQ (reference sequence). V lost 5 bases, J lost 8 bases, and 12 bases stayed unmatched. The DNA for the CDR3 is TGTGCCAGCAGCCCGCCTCGGGGGGTAATCGATGAGCAGTTCTTC. Translation: CASSPPRGVIDEQFF.

V is TRBV5-1 and J is TRBJ2-7; tentatively, D is TRBD1 (6 bases). Trimming removed 5 bases at V and 7 bases at J, with 16 bases between. CDR1 and CDR2 (germline): SGHRS, YFSETQ. CDR3 length: 13 amino acids. DNA of the CDR3: TGCGCCAGCAGATCCCCCCCGGGACAAGAGCAGTACTTC. Translated: CASRSPPGQEQYF.

The J gene is TRBJ2-5, the V gene TRBV4-3, with D uncertain. The CDR3 contains 15 residues. Trimming pared 0 bases from V and 5 bases from J, leaving 13 bases between. Germline CDR1 reads LGHNA; CDR2 reads YSLEER. The CDR3 reads CASSQEVVTLETQYF. The CDR3 nucleotides are TGCGCCAGCAGCCAAGAAGTTGTAACTCTCGAGACCCAGTACTTC.

The chain joins TRBV19 to TRBJ2-3; 9 bases fit TRBD2. Germline V CDR1 and CDR2: LNHDA, SQIVND (reference sequence). This CDR3 has 15 residues. With V trimmed by 3 bases and J by 1 base, 2 bases remained unmatched. The CDR3 DNA sequence: TGTGCCAGTAGTATTCTAGCGGGGCGCACAGATACGCAGTATTTT. Translating it yields CASSILAGRTDTQYF.

This clone has just a few counts. V gene TRBV25-1 combines with J gene TRBJ2-1; 7 positions match TRBD2. With 1 base clipped from V and 7 bases from J, the junction kept 10 bases outside the gene matches. This CDR3 has 16 amino acids. Germline V gene lookup returns CDR1 MGHDK and CDR2 SYGVNS. The CDR3 coding sequence is TGTGCCAGCAGTGAATCCTCTGGCGGGAGCTATAATGAGCAGTTCTTC. Residues: CASSESSGGSYNEQFF.

This chain's CDR3 is CASSIARESEQYF. The CDR3 DNA is TGTGCCAGCTCAATCGCCAGGGAAAGCGAGCAGTACTTC. This chain connects TRBV18 to TRBJ2-7, with D tentatively TRBD1 (5 bases). The ends were cut back, 5 bases at V and 6 bases at J, with 14 bases in the middle. This CDR3 spans 13 amino acids. Looked up from germline, CDR1 is KGHSH and CDR2 is LQKENI.

V usage is TRBV4-2 and J usage is TRBJ2-2, with 14 bases fitting TRBD2. After removal of 3 bases from V and 6 bases from J, the junction contained 9 bases not matched to a gene. In germline, CDR1 is LGHNA, CDR2 YNFKEQ. CDR3 length: 18 residues. In nucleotides, the CDR3 is TGTGCCAGCAGCCACGAACCGGGACTAGCGGGAGTCGCCGGGGAGCTGTTTTTT. Encoded protein: CASSHEPGLAGVAGELFF.

The gene calls are TRBV7-3 and TRBJ2-1; 11 bases map to TRBD2. CDR1 and CDR2 from the germline V gene are SGHTA and FQGTGA. The CDR3 has 15 residues. V dropped 3 bases and J dropped 10; count of bases not matched to a gene: 8. The CDR3 loop reads CASSFLAGGFQEQFF. The CDR3 bases are TGTGCCAGCAGCTTTCTAGCGGGAGGATTCCAAGAGCAGTTCTTC.

The CDR3 is CASSLKALNTGELFF. CDR3 DNA: TGTGCCAGCAGCTTGAAAGCCTTGAACACCGGGGAGCTGTTTTTT. This sequence joins TRBV5-6 and TRBJ2-2; no reliable D call. The germline CDR1 and CDR2 sequences are SGHDT and YYEEEE. V lost 1 base, J lost 1 base, and 8 bases lay in between. CDR3 length: 15 amino acids. Complete variable domain (other parts from reference TRBV5-6 and TRBJ2-2): DAGVTQSPTHLIKTRGQQVTLRCSPKSGHDTVSWYQQALGQGPQFIFQYYEEEERQRGNFPDRFSGHQFPNYSSELNVNALLLGDSALYLCASSLKALNTGELFFGEGSRLTVL.

This clone showed up just once. The V call is TRBV2, the J call TRBJ1-5; D is unresolved. V was cut by 6 bases and J by 0 bases, with 9 bases left in between. From germline, CDR1 is SNHLY and CDR2 FYNNEI. The CDR3 runs to 14 residues. Here the CDR3 reads CASRAEYSNQPQHF. Written as DNA, the CDR3 is TGTGCCAGCAGGGCAGAATATAGCAATCAGCCCCAGCATTTT.

Concerning this clone itself: The sample carries other DNA sequences with the same CDR3. The chain employs TRBV7-8 and TRBJ2-7; TRBD1 matches at 9 bases. CDR1 and CDR2 (germline): SGHVS, FQNEAQ. The CDR3 covers 15 residues. V was pared by 5 bases and J by 1 base, with 6 bases of the junction left unmatched. The DNA for the CDR3 is TGTGCCAGCAGCGATGACAGGGGGGGGTCCTACGAGCAGTACTTC. Encoded protein: CASSDDRGGSYEQYF.

The chain is built from TRBV3-1 (or the pseudogene TRBV3-2) and TRBJ2-7; 10 bases agree with TRBD2. The CDR3 length is 16 residues. The germline gives CDR1 LGHDT, CDR2 YNNKEL (reference sequence). V was clipped by 4 bases and J by 6 bases; unmatched bases: 12. The CDR3 region is CASSRDSGGIVSEQYF. DNA of the CDR3: TGTGCCAGCAGCCGGGATAGCGGGGGGATCGTCTCCGAGCAGTACTTC.

The gene calls are TRBV6-2 or TRBV6-3 and TRBJ2-7; 13 bases match TRBD2. The V gene's germline CDR1 is MNHEY and CDR2 SVGEGT. CDR3 size: 18 residues. After removal of 6 bases from V and 2 bases from J, the junction contained 13 bases not matched to a gene. The CDR3 DNA reads TGTGCCAGCAGCAGTGGGACTAGCGGGACTCTTTCCGCCTACGAGCAGTACTTC. Its translation: CASSSGTSGTLSAYEQYF.

V is TRBV7-2 and J is TRBJ2-3, with 9 bases aligning to TRBD1. CDR3 length equals 12 residues. Germline CDR1 SGHTA, CDR2 FQGNSA. Germline trimming cut 10 bases from V and 4 bases from J; bases unmatched to any gene: 3. The CDR3 sequence: CAKRQGADTQYF. In DNA, the CDR3 is TGTGCCAAAAGACAGGGGGCAGATACGCAGTATTTT. The full variable domain, completed using reference TRBV7-2 and TRBJ2-3, is GAGVSQSPSNKVTEKGKDVELRCDPISGHTALYWYRQSLGQGLEFLIYFQGNSAPDKSGLPSDRFSAERTGGSVSTLTIQRTQQEDSAVYLCAKRQGADTQYFGPGTRLTVL.

The CDR3 here is CASSQDRGTTKQFF. CDR3 coding DNA: TGTGCCAGCAGCCAAGATCGCGGGACTACCAAGCAGTTCTTC. The chain recombines TRBV3-1 (or the pseudogene TRBV3-2) with TRBJ2-1, with 7 bases lining up with TRBD2. The J segment lost 11 bases and the V segment lost 0 bases, leaving 7 bases of the junction unmatched. The CDR3 covers 14 residues. Germline CDR1 LGHDT, CDR2 YNNKEL (reference sequence).

The rearrangement links TRBV5-4 to TRBJ1-4; a weak D match, TRBD1 (6 bases). Germline loops: CDR1 SGHNT, CDR2 YYREEE (reference sequence). V lost 0 bases and J lost 6, with 12 bases in between. The length of the CDR3 is 15 residues. The CDR3 coding sequence is TGTGCCAGCAGCTTGGGCGGGGGCGAGTATGAAAAACTGTTTTTT. Its protein is CASSLGGGEYEKLFF.

This chain uses TRBV14 with TRBJ1-1, with D perhaps TRBD1 (6 bases). Germline CDR1 SGHDN, CDR2 FVKESK. Deletions cut 5 bases from V and 1 base from J, with 14 bases between. This CDR3 is 15 amino acids long. As DNA, the CDR3 is TGTGCCAGCAGCTTCGGTGGGGGCGCGAACACTGAAGCTTTCTTT. Its translation is CASSFGGGANTEAFF.

In this sample, this clone turned up once. The rearrangement joins TRBV2 to TRBJ1-2, with D perhaps matching TRBD1 (6 bases). The CDR3 has 14 residues. The V gene's germline CDR1 is SNHLY and CDR2 FYNNEI. Trimming took off 0 bases at V and 8 bases at J, with 13 bases between the two ends. This CDR3 is CASSEAQGKGGYTF. The CDR3 DNA follows: TGTGCCAGCAGTGAAGCACAGGGAAAAGGAGGCTACACCTTC.

V gene TRBV28 combines with J gene TRBJ2-2, with 7 bases lining up with TRBD1. This CDR3 comprises 16 residues. V was pared by 6 bases and J by 4 bases, with 11 bases of the junction left unmatched. In germline, CDR1 is MDHEN, CDR2 SYDVKM. The CDR3 nucleotides read TGTGCCAGCAGAGCCAGACAGGGCTGGGGCACCGGGGAGCTGTTTTTT. Its translation: CASRARQGWGTGELFF.

The genes are TRBV7-8 and TRBJ2-5; TRBD2 aligns across 7 bases. The CDR3 is made up of 13 amino acids. With 4 bases clipped from V and 7 bases from J, the junction kept 6 bases outside the gene matches. CDR1 and CDR2 (germline): SGHVS, FQNEAQ. This CDR3 reads CASSSTWGGTQYF. CDR3 DNA: TGTGCCAGCAGCTCGACTTGGGGGGGGACCCAGTACTTC.

This clone was picked up a small number of times. V is TRBV7-9 and J is TRBJ1-5; 7 bases map to TRBD1. The CDR3 runs 15 residues. Germline assignment: CDR1 SEHNR and CDR2 FQNEAQ (reference sequence). The trim removed 2 bases at V and 3 bases at J, leaving 4 bases unmatched. The chain's CDR3 is CASSLSGGSNQPQHF. Here the CDR3 DNA reads TGTGCCAGCAGCTTATCAGGGGGATCCAATCAGCCCCAGCATTTT.

The V and J genes are TRBV18 and TRBJ1-2; D unclear. Per the germline V gene, CDR1 is KGHSH and CDR2 is LQKENI. V was cut by 3 bases and J by 2 bases, with 16 bases left in between. CDR3 size: 16 residues. The CDR3 region has the DNA TGTGCCAGCTCACCTAGGCAACTCCCGGGGAACTATGGCTACACCTTC. Translating it yields CASSPRQLPGNYGYTF.

The chain combines TRBV13 with TRBJ2-1, with D perhaps matching TRBD1 (5 bases). The CDR3 is made up of 16 amino acids. V shed 2 bases and J shed 0 bases, with 11 bases lying between them. Germline V CDR1 and CDR2: PRHDT, FYEKMQ (reference sequence). The CDR3 here is CASSLFPGYSYNEQFF. The CDR3, as DNA: TGTGCCAGCAGCTTATTCCCAGGGTACTCCTACAATGAGCAGTTCTTC.

The chain has TRBV9 and TRBJ2-3, with 12 bases matching TRBD2. This CDR3 comprises 15 residues. J was trimmed by 4 bases and V by 3 bases; bases with no gene match: 3. Looked up from germline, CDR1 is SGDLS and CDR2 is YYNGEE. This CDR3 is CASSASGRASDTQYF. CDR3 DNA sequence: TGTGCCAGCAGCGCTAGCGGGAGGGCCTCAGATACGCAGTATTTT.

J is TRBJ1-3 and V is TRBV27; D uncertain. Trimming removed 4 bases from V and 4 bases from J, with 11 bases in between. The germline V gene has CDR1 MNHEY and CDR2 SMNVEV (reference sequence). The CDR3 spans 14 residues. DNA of the CDR3: TGTGCCAGCAGTTCCTATGCCACCGGAAACACCATATATTTT. Translating gives CASSSYATGNTIYF.

This sequence joins TRBV5-8 and TRBJ2-1, with 10 bases that match TRBD2. Germline V CDR1 and CDR2: SGHTS, YDEGEE. This CDR3 has 17 amino acids. The J segment lost 8 bases and the V segment lost 0 bases, leaving 11 bases of the junction unmatched. CDR3 sequence: CASSLALRLAGDDEQFF. In nucleotides, the CDR3 is TGTGCCAGCAGCTTGGCATTACGGCTAGCGGGAGATGATGAGCAGTTCTTC.

The chain carries TRBV19 and TRBJ2-3, with D maybe TRBD2 (6 bases). Germline values: CDR1 LNHDA, CDR2 SQIVND (reference sequence). The CDR3 contains 19 residues. Trimming shortened V by 6 bases and J by 6 bases, and 31 bases separated the two germline ends. The CDR3 coding sequence is TGTGCCAGTAGCGATTCCCATAAGCCGGGACTCCGTTCCAGGGATACGCAGTATTTT. This translates into CASSDSHKPGLRSRDTQYF.

The genes are TRBV5-4 and TRBJ2-7; 10 nucleotides match TRBD2. V lost 2 bases to trimming and J lost 2 bases; unmatched junction nucleotides: 4. The CDR3 runs to 15 residues. CDR1 is SGHNT and CDR2 is YYREEE in the germline V gene (reference sequence). The CDR3 DNA follows: TGTGCCAGCAGCTTCGGGACTAGCGTACCCTACGAGCAGTACTTC. Its translation: CASSFGTSVPYEQYF.

The chain links TRBV6-5 to TRBJ1-2, with 7 bases that match TRBD1. Looked up from germline, CDR1 is MNHEY and CDR2 is SVGAGI. The CDR3 has 15 amino acids. V lost 0 bases and J lost 6; bases outside the gene matches: 7. CDR3 bases: TGTGCCAGCAGTTACTCCCTTAGAGGGGGCGATGGCTACACCTTC. It is translated as CASSYSLRGGDGYTF.